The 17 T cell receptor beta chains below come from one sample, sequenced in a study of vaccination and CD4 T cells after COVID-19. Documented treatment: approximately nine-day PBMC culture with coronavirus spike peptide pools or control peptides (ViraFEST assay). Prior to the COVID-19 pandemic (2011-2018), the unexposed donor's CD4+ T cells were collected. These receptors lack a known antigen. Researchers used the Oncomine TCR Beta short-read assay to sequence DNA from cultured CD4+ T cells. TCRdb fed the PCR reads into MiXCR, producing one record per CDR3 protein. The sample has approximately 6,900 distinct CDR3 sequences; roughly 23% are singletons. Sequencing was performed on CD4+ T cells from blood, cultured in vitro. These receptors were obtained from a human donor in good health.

The CDR3 DNA follows: TGTGCCAGCAGCTTAGATAGAGAGACCCAGTACTTC. Amino acid sequence: CASSLDRETQYF. The chain links TRBV7-2 to TRBJ2-5; D call uncertain. The V end lost 1 base, the J end lost 4 bases, and 4 bases lay between the germline ends. Germline CDR1 is SGHTA and CDR2 is FQGNSA. The CDR3 covers 12 residues. Combining the CDR3 with reference TRBV7-2 and TRBJ2-5 gives the whole variable domain GAGVSQSPSNKVTEKGKDVELRCDPISGHTALYWYRQSLGQGLEFLIYFQGNSAPDKSGLPSDRFSAERTGGSVSTLTIQRTQQEDSAVYLCASSLDRETQYFGPGTRLLVL.

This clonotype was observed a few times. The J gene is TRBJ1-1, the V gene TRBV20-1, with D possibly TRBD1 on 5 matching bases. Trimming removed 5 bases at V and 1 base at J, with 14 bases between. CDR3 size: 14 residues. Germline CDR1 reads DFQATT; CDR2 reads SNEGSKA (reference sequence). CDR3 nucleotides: TGCAGTGCTCCCCGATCTACAGGGAACACTGAAGCTTTCTTT. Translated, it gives CSAPRSTGNTEAFF.

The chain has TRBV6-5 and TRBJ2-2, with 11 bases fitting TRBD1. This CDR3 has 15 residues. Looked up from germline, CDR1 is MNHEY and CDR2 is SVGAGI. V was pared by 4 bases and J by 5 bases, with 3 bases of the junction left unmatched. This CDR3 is CASSSGTGGTGELFF. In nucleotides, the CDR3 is TGTGCCAGCAGTTCCGGGACAGGGGGAACCGGGGAGCTGTTTTTT.

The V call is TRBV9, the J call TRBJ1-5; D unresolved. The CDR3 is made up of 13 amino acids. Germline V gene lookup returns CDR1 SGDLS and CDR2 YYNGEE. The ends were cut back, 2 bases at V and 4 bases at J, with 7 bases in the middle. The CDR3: CASSVDLNQPQHF. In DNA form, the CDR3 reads TGTGCCAGCAGCGTTGATCTTAATCAGCCCCAGCATTTT.

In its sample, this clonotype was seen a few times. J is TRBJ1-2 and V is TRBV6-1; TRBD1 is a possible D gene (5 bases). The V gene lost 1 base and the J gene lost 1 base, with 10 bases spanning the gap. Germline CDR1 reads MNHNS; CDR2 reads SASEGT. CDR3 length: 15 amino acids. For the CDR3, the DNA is TGTGCCAGCAGTGAAGGGACAAATGATAACTATGGCTACACCTTC. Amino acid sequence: CASSEGTNDNYGYTF.

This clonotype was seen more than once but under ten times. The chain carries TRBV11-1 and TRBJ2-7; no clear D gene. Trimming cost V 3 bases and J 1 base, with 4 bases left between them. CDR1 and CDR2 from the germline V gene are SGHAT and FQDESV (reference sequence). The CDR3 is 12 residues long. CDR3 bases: TGTGCCAGCAGCTTGTTGTCCTACGAGCAGTACTTC. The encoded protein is CASSLLSYEQYF.

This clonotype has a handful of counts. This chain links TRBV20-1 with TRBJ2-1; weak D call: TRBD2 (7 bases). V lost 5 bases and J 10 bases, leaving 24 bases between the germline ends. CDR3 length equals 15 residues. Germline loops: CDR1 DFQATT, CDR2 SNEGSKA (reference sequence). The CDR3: CSAEDEGVRAGEQFF. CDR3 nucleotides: TGCAGTGCTGAAGATGAGGGGGTAAGAGCGGGGGAGCAGTTCTTC.

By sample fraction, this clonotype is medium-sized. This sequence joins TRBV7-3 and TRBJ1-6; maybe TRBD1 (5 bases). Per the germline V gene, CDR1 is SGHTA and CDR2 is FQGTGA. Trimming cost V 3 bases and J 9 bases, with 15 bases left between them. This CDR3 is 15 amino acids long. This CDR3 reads CASSLQGLGISPLHF. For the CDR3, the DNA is TGTGCCAGCAGCTTGCAGGGCCTGGGGATTTCACCCCTCCACTTT.

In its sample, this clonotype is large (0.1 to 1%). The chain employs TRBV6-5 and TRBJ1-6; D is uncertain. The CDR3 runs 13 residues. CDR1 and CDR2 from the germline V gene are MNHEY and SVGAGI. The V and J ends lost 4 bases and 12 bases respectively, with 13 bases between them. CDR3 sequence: CASSSGGVRPLHF. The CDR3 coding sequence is TGTGCCAGCAGTTCGGGTGGAGTAAGACCCCTCCACTTT.

The CDR3 loop reads CASSPVAGLGKNIQYF. In nucleotides, the CDR3 is TGTGCCAGCAGCCCTGTTGCTGGACTAGGTAAAAACATTCAGTACTTC. This sequence joins TRBV7-2 and TRBJ2-4, with TRBD2 identical over 7 bases. The CDR3 covers 16 residues. V was clipped by 5 bases and J by 4 bases; unmatched bases: 11. The V gene's germline CDR1 is SGHTA and CDR2 FQGNSA.

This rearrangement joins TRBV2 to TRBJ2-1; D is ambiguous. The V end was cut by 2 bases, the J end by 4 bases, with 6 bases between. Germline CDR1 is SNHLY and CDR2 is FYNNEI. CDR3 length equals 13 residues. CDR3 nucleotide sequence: TGTGCCAGCAGTGAAAGGGTTTACAATGAGCAGTTCTTC. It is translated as CASSERVYNEQFF.

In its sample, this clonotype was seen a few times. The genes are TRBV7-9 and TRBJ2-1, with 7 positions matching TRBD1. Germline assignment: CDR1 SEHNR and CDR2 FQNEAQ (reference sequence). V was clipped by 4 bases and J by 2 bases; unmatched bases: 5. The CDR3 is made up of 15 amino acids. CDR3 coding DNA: TGTGCCAGCAGCTCACAGGGGATGACCTACAATGAGCAGTTCTTC. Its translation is CASSSQGMTYNEQFF.

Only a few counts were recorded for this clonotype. This CDR3 reads CASNPTGPGTQYF. CDR3 nucleotides: TGTGCCAGCAACCCAACAGGGCCCGGTACGCAGTATTTT. The genes are TRBV14 and TRBJ2-3, with D perhaps TRBD1 (6 bases). The CDR3 sequence is 13 residues long. Germline loops: CDR1 SGHDN, CDR2 FVKESK. V lost 7 bases, J lost 8 bases, and 16 bases lay in between. Supplemented by reference TRBV14 and TRBJ2-3, the full variable domain reads EAGVTQFPSHSVIEKGQTVTLRCDPISGHDNLYWYRRVMGKEIKFLLHFVKESKQDESGMPNNRFLAERTGGTYSTLKVQPAELEDSGVYFCASNPTGPGTQYFGPGTRLTVL.

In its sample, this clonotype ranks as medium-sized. CDR3 loop: CSAPAWYTEAFF. Written as DNA, the CDR3 is TGCAGTGCTCCCGCGTGGTACACTGAAGCTTTCTTT. The chain joins TRBV20-1 to TRBJ1-1; D unclear. The V end lost 5 bases, the J end lost 3 bases, and 10 bases lay between the germline ends. This CDR3 is 12 amino acids long. CDR1 is DFQATT and CDR2 is SNEGSKA in the germline V gene (reference sequence).

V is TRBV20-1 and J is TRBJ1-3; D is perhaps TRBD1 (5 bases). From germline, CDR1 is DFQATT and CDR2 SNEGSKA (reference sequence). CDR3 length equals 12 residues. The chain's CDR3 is CSVTVAGNTIYF. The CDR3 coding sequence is TGCAGCGTGACAGTAGCTGGAAACACCATATATTTT.

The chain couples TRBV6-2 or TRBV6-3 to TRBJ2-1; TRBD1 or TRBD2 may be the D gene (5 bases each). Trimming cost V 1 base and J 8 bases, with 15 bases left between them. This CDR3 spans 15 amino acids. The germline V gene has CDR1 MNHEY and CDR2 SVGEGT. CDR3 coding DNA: TGTGCCAGCAGTTACTACCGGGACCTTCTGGATGAGCAGTTCTTC. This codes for CASSYYRDLLDEQFF.

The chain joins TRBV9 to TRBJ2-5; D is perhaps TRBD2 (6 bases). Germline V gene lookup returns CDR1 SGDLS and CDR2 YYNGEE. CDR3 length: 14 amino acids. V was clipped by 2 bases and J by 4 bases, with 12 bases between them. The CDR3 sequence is CASSVGTVRETQYF. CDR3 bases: TGTGCCAGCAGCGTCGGGACTGTTCGAGAGACCCAGTACTTC.